A single sample gave rise to the 13 T cell receptor beta chains below, sequenced in a study of beta chain features in type 1 diabetes. The authors reverse transcribed all of the isolated RNA, so sequencing captured expressed TCRB transcripts. The repertoire was sequenced with immunoSEQ multiplex PCR; TCRdb's copy has only in-frame clones and lacks some. The repertoire consists of around 140,000 clones, with approximately 10% occurring once and the leading ten covering 0.55% to 0.75%. Sequencing input: central memory CD4+ T cells from blood. The receptors were gathered from a woman between 35 and 50 years old in good health.

The chain links TRBV2 to TRBJ1-5, with D uncertain. V lost 4 bases, J lost 4 bases, and 5 bases lay in between. The CDR3 length is 12 residues. Germline values: CDR1 SNHLY, CDR2 FYNNEI. The CDR3 is CASSVGNQPQHF. DNA for the CDR3: TGTGCCAGCAGTGTCGGTAATCAGCCCCAGCATTTT.

This clone was counted only a few times. The chain links TRBV5-1 to TRBJ1-4; D possibly corresponds to TRBD1 (6 bases). Trimming pared 7 bases from V and 7 bases from J, leaving 17 bases between. The CDR3 spans 14 residues. Germline V lookup: CDR1 SGHRS, CDR2 YFSETQ. CDR3 residues: CASGSGGEGEKLFF. CDR3 DNA sequence: TGCGCCAGCGGGTCGGGGGGCGAGGGTGAAAAACTGTTTTTT.

This clone was observed a few times. CDR3 amino acids: CASSPKRGGRNEQFF. In nucleotides, the CDR3 is TGTGCCAGCTCACCAAAGCGGGGGGGCCGAAATGAGCAGTTCTTC. V and J are TRBV18 and TRBJ2-1, with 10 nucleotides matching TRBD2. The CDR3 spans 15 residues. J lost 7 bases, V lost 2 bases, and 5 bases had no gene match. Germline V CDR1 and CDR2: KGHSH, LQKENI. The full variable domain, rest sourced from reference TRBV18 and TRBJ2-1, is NAGVMQNPRHLVRRRGQEARLRCSPMKGHSHVYWYRQLPEEGLKFMVYLQKENIIDESGMPKERFSAEFPKEGPSILRIQQVVRGDSAAYFCASSPKRGGRNEQFFGPGTRLTVL.

This clone was observed a few times. The chain employs TRBV29-1 and TRBJ2-5; 8 positions agree with TRBD2. The end of the DNA is better explained by TRBJ2-7, so the J call may be wrong. The CDR3 consists of 16 residues. Germline CDR1 SQVTM, CDR2 ANQGSEA. CDR3 nucleotide sequence: TGCAGCGTTGAAGTGGGGGTAGCGGGGTCCTCCTACGAGCAGTACTTC. It yields the protein CSVEVGVAGSSYEQYF.

The V gene is TRBV5-5, the J gene TRBJ2-1; 8 bases agree with TRBD1. CDR3 length: 15 amino acids. The V and J ends lost 7 bases and 4 bases, in that order; junction bases with no gene match: 10. The germline CDR1 and CDR2 sequences are SGHKS and YYEKEE (reference sequence). CDR3 region: CASGEQGGPYNEQFF. CDR3 nucleotides: TGTGCCAGCGGAGAACAGGGGGGCCCTTACAATGAGCAGTTCTTC.

This clone was seen only a few times. The chain couples TRBV21-1 to TRBJ2-5; the D call TRBD2 from the table was never checked on the DNA. TRBV21-1 is termed a pseudogene. The CDR3 contains 15 residues. As DNA, the CDR3 is TGTGCCAGCAGCAAACACCGCCCTAGCTCTGAGACCCAGTACTTC. Its translation: CASSKHRPSSETQYF.

This chain connects TRBV9 to TRBJ2-1, with TRBD2 identical over 8 bases. Looked up from germline, CDR1 is SGDLS and CDR2 is YYNGEE. The CDR3 is made up of 15 amino acids. Losses at the gene ends were 0 bases for V and 4 bases for J; bases not matched to a gene: 3. Written as DNA, the CDR3 is TGTGCCAGCAGCGTAGCGGGGGGGGGATACAATGAGCAGTTCTTC. Encoded protein: CASSVAGGGYNEQFF.

The V call is TRBV2, the J call TRBJ1-2; TRBD1 matches 11 bases. The CDR3 has 12 residues. The junction had 4 bases not matched to a gene; V was cut back by 7 bases and J by 9 bases. Germline lookup yields CDR1 SNHLY and CDR2 FYNNEI. The CDR3 loop is CASNGQGASYTF. The CDR3 DNA is TGTGCCAGCAACGGACAGGGGGCCAGCTACACCTTC.

In this sample, this clone turned up a few times. The chain is built from TRBV18 and TRBJ2-5; 7 nucleotides align to TRBD1. Germline assignment: CDR1 KGHSH and CDR2 LQKENI. This CDR3 contains 13 residues. Trimming cost V 5 bases and J 4 bases; bases outside gene matches: 4. The CDR3 DNA reads TGTGCCAGCTCAGAGGGGGCGCGAGAGACCCAGTACTTC. Its protein product is CASSEGARETQYF. The full variable domain, rest sourced from reference TRBV18 and TRBJ2-5, is NAGVMQNPRHLVRRRGQEARLRCSPMKGHSHVYWYRQLPEEGLKFMVYLQKENIIDESGMPKERFSAEFPKEGPSILRIQQVVRGDSAAYFCASSEGARETQYFGPGTRLLVL.

The chain couples TRBV19 to TRBJ1-1; 12 nucleotides match TRBD1. Per germline, CDR1 LNHDA and CDR2 SQIVND (reference sequence). V trimming: 7 bases; J trimming: 6 bases; junction bases outside the gene matches: 6. The CDR3 spans 14 residues. This CDR3 reads CASNRDRGRSEAFF. CDR3 nucleotides: TGTGCCAGTAACCGGGACAGGGGGCGGTCTGAAGCTTTCTTT. The full variable domain, with the rest looked up from reference TRBV19 and TRBJ1-1, is DGGITQSPKYLFRKEGQNVTLSCEQNLNHDAMYWYRQDPGQGLRLIYYSQIVNDFQKGDIAEGYSVSREKKESFPLTVTSAQKNPTAFYLCASNRDRGRSEAFFGQGTRLTVV.

The J gene is TRBJ1-3, the V gene TRBV5-1; D is ambiguous. The CDR3 runs 14 residues. Trimming stripped 0 bases from V and 0 bases from J, with 4 bases between. The germline V gene has CDR1 SGHRS and CDR2 YFSETQ. The CDR3 loop is CASSLVHSGNTIYF. For the CDR3, the DNA is TGCGCCAGCAGCTTGGTACACTCTGGAAACACCATATATTTT.

A few counts support this clone. The chain joins TRBV5-1 to TRBJ2-3; possibly TRBD2 for D (5 bases). From germline, CDR1 is SGHRS and CDR2 YFSETQ. The CDR3 is 16 residues long. V was pared by 0 bases and J by 0 bases, with 11 bases between. CDR3 in DNA: TGCGCCAGCAGCTTGGGAGCGGCTTCTAGCACAGATACGCAGTATTTT. Residues: CASSLGAASSTDTQYF.

V is TRBV2 and J is TRBJ2-7, with 8 bases identical to TRBD1. The V segment lost 1 base and the J segment 11 bases; nucleotides outside the gene matches: 4. CDR3 length: 12 residues. Per germline, CDR1 SNHLY and CDR2 FYNNEI. CDR3 nucleotide sequence: TGTGCCAGCAGTGAAGTTGAGACAGGGGAGTACTTC. Translation: CASSEVETGEYF.